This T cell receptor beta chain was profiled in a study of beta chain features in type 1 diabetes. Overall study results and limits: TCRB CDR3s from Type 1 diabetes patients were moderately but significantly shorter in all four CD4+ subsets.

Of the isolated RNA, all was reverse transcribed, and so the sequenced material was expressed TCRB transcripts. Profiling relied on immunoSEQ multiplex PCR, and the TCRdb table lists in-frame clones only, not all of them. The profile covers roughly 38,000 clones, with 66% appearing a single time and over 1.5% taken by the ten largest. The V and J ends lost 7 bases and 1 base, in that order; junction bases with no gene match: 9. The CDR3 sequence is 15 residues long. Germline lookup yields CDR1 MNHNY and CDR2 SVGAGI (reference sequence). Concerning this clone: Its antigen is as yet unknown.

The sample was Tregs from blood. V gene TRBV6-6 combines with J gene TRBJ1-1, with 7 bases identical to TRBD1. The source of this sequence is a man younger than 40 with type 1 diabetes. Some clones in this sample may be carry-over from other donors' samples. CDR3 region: CASTGTEVWNTEAFF. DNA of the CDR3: TGTGCCAGCACCGGGACAGAGGTTTGGAACACTGAAGCTTTCTTT.